The source of this TCR beta chain is a study of cytomegalovirus exposure and HLA in healthy donors (dated by TCRdb to about 2017). Context from the whole study: An earlier analysis of approximately 550 of the donors reported 250 to 300 Gb of sequence data and 100 million to 130 million unique TCR beta sequences from 150 million to 200 million T cells. An early release that covered about 640 HLA-typed donors contained approximately 290 gigabases of sequencing data and tens of millions of unique TCR sequences. Of the roughly 400 genotyped donors, approximately 80% were placed in the genetic ancestry cluster associated with self-reported Caucasian donors. The study aimed to test whether cataloging public T cell receptors could reveal signatures of past pathogen exposure. The study used immunosequencing to profile the T cell repertoires of 670 or so subjects and linked those repertoires to cytomegalovirus serostatus. In addition to the first cohort of 666 subjects, a separate validation cohort of over 90 different subjects was used. The study combined high-throughput TCR immunosequencing, statistical association of individual TCRs with disease status, and machine learning to predict cytomegalovirus infection status. In a later analysis, previously published TCR beta repertoires from hundreds of donors were re-analyzed and high-resolution HLA genotyping was added so that TCR occurrence patterns could be studied. In the later analysis, no new phenotypic data were used to find candidate immune exposures; instead, reliance was placed on TCR beta sequences and their occurrence across donors. An earlier analysis of several hundred of the donors applied high-throughput TCR beta sequencing to assess whether each TCR beta V gene segment acted as functional or pseudogenic. Donor age, sex, ethnicity and CMV serostatus were compiled alongside the repertoire data. A later genetic analysis used genome-wide SNP genotypes for 398 of the 666 donors, treating that subset as a discovery cohort. All discovery cohort repertoires had been generated on a single sequencing platform. HLA typing covered class I and class II loci at four-digit resolution. Typing coverage varied by locus: roughly 620-640 donors for A, B, C, DRB1 and DQB1; approximately 560 for DQA1; approximately 570 for DPA1; about 450 for DPB1. Roughly 5 DR-DQ haplotypes were handled as single units for association and clustering, since linkage in the cohort was strong. Among 300 to 500 genotyped donors of the cohort, an average of roughly 230,000 unique TCR beta nucleotide sequences was sequenced per donor, of which roughly 17% were non-productive. What the study reported, not specific to this receptor: The study listed 150 to 200 TCR beta chains as associated with cytomegalovirus. The authors suggested that the approach could potentially be generalized to other disease states and immunological phenotypes. Because HLA typing was unavailable for some donors at each locus, only the typed subset was used in association tests. Some IMGT-functional V segments, including TRBV6-2 and TRBV6-3, could not be distinguished by the 87-base-pair reads and were therefore excluded. CMV serostatus was the only immune exposure information available for the cohort. The earlier analysis of nearly 600 of the donors excluded approximately 17 rarely observed V segments, including chromosome 9 orphons, because counts were too low. A later genetic analysis reported fewer N-insertions in productive TCRs among donors in an Asian-associated ancestry cluster than the roughly 700-donor mean. Linkage disequilibrium might explain the correlated functional status among segregating V segments, but an unknown experimental factor could not be ruled out. According to a later analysis, most CMV-associated TCR beta chains appeared to be HLA-restricted, and the HLA associations seemed to be driven largely by CMV exposure. In vitro tests confirmed that a few of the cytomegalovirus-associated TCR beta chains recognize cytomegalovirus antigens. Roughly uniform sequencing depth across donors was assumed in presence/absence analyses, although this assumption may not hold. A later analysis reported that several top co-occurrence clusters appeared linked to parvovirus B19, influenza, CMV and Epstein-Barr virus. In a later genetic analysis, a missense DCLRE1C variant was associated with V-gene and J-gene trimming of TCR beta chains, and the association was replicated in an independent cohort. In a later analysis, HLA-associated TCR beta chains showed more clonal expansion and lower generation probabilities than non-associated chains that were equally common. Assigning TCR associations to individual alleles was difficult when HLA alleles, especially DR and DQ, strongly co-occurred. A further reported finding was that TCR beta sequences accurately predicted the HLA-A and HLA-B alleles for most subjects in the first cohort. A group of highly shared sequence variants was considered likely to be a technical artifact of the sequencing pipeline. A later analysis associated approximately 17,000 TCR beta sequences with specific HLA alleles at a false discovery rate of 0.05. While some public TCRs were present in many individuals, most TCR sequences turned up only very rarely across donors. According to a later analysis, TCR association rates differed among HLA loci, with DRB1 alleles showing the most associated TCRs and HLA-C alleles showing the fewest. The classifier was reported to diagnose cytomegalovirus status with high specificity and sensitivity in both the original and validation cohorts. In an earlier analysis of 587 of the donors, most TCR beta V segments appeared in productive rearrangements about 87% or about 30% of the time, broadly matching IMGT annotations. In this cohort, only TCR beta chains were sequenced, and detectable features were limited by the absence of alpha or paired-chain data.

Via the germline V gene, CDR1 is LGHNA and CDR2 YNFKEQ. The CDR3 holds 14 amino acids from the cysteine to the phenylalanine. The sequence is cut down to CDR3 DNA, 42 bases in frame from base 1. The germline V end is reduced by 6 bases and the J end by 5 bases; junction bases left unmatched: 5. Notes on this clone: Its antigen has not been determined.

The cohort comprised several hundred healthy bone marrow donors. At the time of sampling, every cohort member was nominally healthy, though immune exposures that went unrecorded were likely present. The donor tested CMV seronegative and was one of the 352 seronegative cohort members. Each donor provided a peripheral blood sample, and peripheral blood mononuclear cells were used for TCR beta sequencing. The Qiagen DNeasy Blood Extraction Kit was used to extract genomic DNA from the blood cell samples. The library was produced with the immunoSEQ multiplex PCR assay. For the multiplex PCR, a mixture combining 60 forward primers for TCR Vbeta segments and 13 reverse primers for TCR Jbeta segments was used. A multiplex PCR assay on genomic DNA amplified the CDR3 region of rearranged TCR beta genes. On the Illumina HiSeq System, the amplified TCR beta libraries were sequenced as 87-base-pair reads. In the authors' own workflow: Across the 500 to 700 repertoires, a later analysis counted 75 million to 90 million unique TCR beta chains, some 11 million of which were shared by at least two donors. Raw reads were error-corrected and collapsed into unique sequences with a nearest-neighbor algorithm that merged closely related sequences to remove PCR and sequencing errors. To assign V, D and J gene segments, CDR3 sequences were aligned to IMGT reference sequences. For a sequence to be retained, at least a six-nucleotide match to both a V gene segment and a J gene segment was required. Rearrangements were classified as productive when the CDR3 lacked stop codons and remained in frame with V and J, and all other rearrangements were classified as non-productive. Following IMGT convention, CDR3 was defined as the stretch from the second conserved V-encoded cysteine up to the conserved J-encoded phenylalanine. In an earlier analysis of just under 600 of the donors, sequences lacking an unambiguous match to a single V gene segment were excluded. In an earlier analysis of a few hundred of the donors, V segments were called functional above 56.7% productive rearrangements and were called segregating when the between-donor standard deviation exceeded 5%. A statistical classification framework was built to diagnose cytomegalovirus status from the catalog of TCR beta chain sequences. In a later analysis, V and J genes were assigned by comparing TCR nucleotide sequences against IMGT/GENE-DB human TR gene sequences. In a later analysis, CDR3 sequences and most-parsimonious VDJ recombination scenarios were assigned using the TCRdist pipeline. In a later analysis, each TCR beta chain was defined by its CDR3 amino acid sequence together with its V-gene family, and reads without a unique V-gene family were excluded. A later analysis removed 592 highly shared, low-generation-probability nucleotide sequences to deal with suspected cross-contamination and a sequencing artifact. In a later analysis, a clonal expansion index was calculated for each public chain from normalized within-repertoire ranks of inferred template counts. A later analysis computed generation probabilities with a VDJ recombination model fitted to out-of-frame rearrangements, and checked the results against IGoR. In a later analysis, hypergeometric tests were used to score TCR-TCR, TCR-HLA and TCR-CMV co-occurrence, with a repertoire-size bias correction applied to TCR pairs. A later analysis estimated false discovery rates by permuting HLA or CMV assignments 20 times. In a later analysis, co-occurring TCRs were grouped with DBSCAN, and TCRdist sequence similarity was added when clustering was performed within HLA-allele-positive subsets. For co-occurrence clustering, repertoires with fewer than 30,000 or more than 120,000 public chains were excluded, along with four or five repertoires with anomalous nucleotide sharing. TCRdb limited this immuneACCESS table to in-frame rearrangements with V and J called. A share of clones is missing; checked studies link under half to unresolved V genes, and the rest is unexplained. The DNA was the basis for D and trimming; V, J and clone size are from that table. This sample's table has entries for 200,000 or so clones. Approximately 0.74% of the sample lies in the top ten.

The sequence was obtained from a boy aged 5-17 years in good health and CMV-seronegative. Specimen: PBMCs. Recombination joined TRBV4-2 with TRBJ1-2; 11 bases in between match TRBD1. The DNA sequence is as follows: TGTGCCAGCAGACCGGACAGGGGGCTTTATGGCTACACCTTC. Its amino acids are CASRPDRGLYGYTF.